This passage covers 30 T cell receptor beta chains from one sample sequenced in a study of blood T cell repertoires in COVID-19. The table came from immunoSEQ multiplex PCR; TCRdb's copy has only in-frame clones and leaves some out. The sample consists of under 200,000 clones, around 77% of them appearing once. The sample taken for sequencing was peripheral blood. Receptors originate from a man in his 70s with active or convalescent COVID-19.

As for this clone: This may be a read error, as it is one base from a much larger clone. V usage is TRBV19 and J usage is TRBJ1-1; D ambiguous. V lost 4 bases, J lost 1 base, and 19 bases lay in between. CDR3 length equals 17 residues. The germline V gene has CDR1 LNHDA and CDR2 SQIVND (reference sequence). The CDR3 coding sequence is TGTGCCAGTAGTACCCTGGGCTCTGGACTTGAGAACACTGAAGCTTTCTTT. Its translation is CASSTLGSGLENTEAFF.

The genes are TRBV6-5 and TRBJ2-5; 7 nucleotides line up with TRBD2. Losses at the gene ends were 2 bases for V and 5 bases for J; bases not matched to a gene: 8. The V gene's germline CDR1 is MNHEY and CDR2 SVGAGI. CDR3 length equals 15 residues. The CDR3 DNA reads TGTGCCAGCAGTTACGTGTGGGGGGGTTATGAGACCCAGTACTTC. Encoded protein: CASSYVWGGYETQYF.

The chain has TRBV5-6 and TRBJ1-5; D might be TRBD1 (6 bases). V lost 1 base, J lost 3 bases, and 11 bases lay in between. CDR3 size: 15 residues. Looked up from germline, CDR1 is SGHDT and CDR2 is YYEEEE. The DNA for the CDR3 is TGTGCCAGCAGCTTGAACAGGGTCGACAATCAGCCCCAGCATTTT. It is translated as CASSLNRVDNQPQHF.

The chain joins TRBV5-4 to TRBJ2-1; 7 bases fit TRBD2. Per the germline V gene, CDR1 is SGHNT and CDR2 is YYREEE (reference sequence). V lost 0 bases to trimming and J lost 5 bases; unmatched junction nucleotides: 11. The length of the CDR3 is 17 residues. The CDR3 here is CASSLAAGRAVDNEQFF. CDR3 coding DNA: TGTGCCAGCAGCTTGGCTGCTGGGAGGGCCGTCGACAATGAGCAGTTCTTC.

The chain couples TRBV19 to TRBJ1-1; 9 positions match TRBD1. The ends lost 1 base at V and 11 bases at J; junction bases unmatched: 5. Germline values: CDR1 LNHDA, CDR2 SQIVND (reference sequence). The CDR3 runs 13 residues. The CDR3 here is CASSIAQGAGAFF. DNA of the CDR3: TGTGCCAGTAGTATAGCACAGGGGGCAGGGGCTTTCTTT.

This clone was picked up a small number of times. The chain joins TRBV29-1 to TRBJ2-3; 9 positions agree with TRBD2. Germline assignment: CDR1 SQVTM and CDR2 ANQGSEA. Losses at the gene ends were 6 bases for V and 6 bases for J; bases not matched to a gene: 13. The CDR3 length is 15 residues. The CDR3 protein is CSVALSSGAKDTQYF. In nucleotides, the CDR3 is TGCAGCGTCGCGCTATCTAGCGGGGCGAAGGATACGCAGTATTTT.

The chain joins TRBV30 to TRBJ2-1; unclear D gene. The V end lost 0 bases, the J end lost 10 bases, and 16 bases lay between the germline ends. The CDR3 is made up of 14 amino acids. Looked up from germline, CDR1 is GTSNPN and CDR2 is SVGIG (reference sequence). The CDR3 bases are TGTGCCTGGAGTGTACTTACCTTCGCACCAGAGCAGTTCTTC. It codes for CAWSVLTFAPEQFF.

The rearrangement links TRBV13 to TRBJ2-7; no clear D. The CDR3 loop spans 11 amino acids. V lost 8 bases to trimming and J lost 2 bases, with 7 bases between them. The germline gives CDR1 PRHDT, CDR2 FYEKMQ (reference sequence). The CDR3 nucleotides read TGTGCCAGCGGAGTCGCCTACGAGCAGTACTTC. It specifies CASGVAYEQYF.

The V and J genes are TRBV4-2 and TRBJ2-6; perhaps TRBD1 as D (6 bases). Germline V gene lookup returns CDR1 LGHNA and CDR2 YNFKEQ. There are 19 residues in the CDR3. V lost 1 base to trimming and J lost 0 bases, with 16 bases between them. CDR3 protein: CASSQAYAGVSSGANVLTF. In DNA form, the CDR3 reads TGTGCCAGCAGCCAAGCTTACGCAGGGGTTAGCTCTGGGGCCAACGTCCTGACTTTC.

V and J are TRBV5-3 and TRBJ2-7, with TRBD2 as a possible D gene (6 bases). TRBV5-3 is flagged as an ORF with uncertain function. The CDR3 covers 13 residues. V was pared by 2 bases and J by 7 bases, with 13 bases between. This CDR3 reads CARSFDFREEQYF. DNA of the CDR3: TGTGCCAGAAGCTTCGATTTCCGGGAGGAGCAGTACTTC.

This chain joins TRBV6-5 and TRBJ2-5, with unresolved D. V shed 0 bases and J shed 7 bases, with 15 bases lying between them. CDR1 is MNHEY, CDR2 SVGAGI, per germline. The length of the CDR3 is 15 residues. Written as DNA, the CDR3 is TGTGCCAGCAGTTACTCCGCGAGACTGGCTGGGACCCAGTACTTC. Encoded protein: CASSYSARLAGTQYF.

The chain couples TRBV2 to TRBJ1-3; 7 nucleotides line up with TRBD1. CDR3 size: 18 residues. Germline CDR1 reads SNHLY; CDR2 reads FYNNEI. The junction had 19 bases not matched to a gene; V was cut back by 11 bases and J by 0 bases. The CDR3 protein is CASKRGGDLLRSGNTIYF. The CDR3 DNA reads as TGTGCCTCAAAGAGAGGGGGCGACCTGTTGCGCTCTGGAAACACCATATATTTT.

V gene TRBV14 combines with J gene TRBJ2-1; D is ambiguous. CDR1 SGHDN and CDR2 FVKESK come from the germline V gene. This CDR3 region has 13 residues. Trimming removed 1 base from V and 6 bases from J, with 7 bases in between. The CDR3 region is CASSQVDPNEQFF. CDR3 nucleotide sequence: TGTGCCAGCAGCCAAGTAGATCCCAATGAGCAGTTCTTC.

The DNA of the CDR3 is TGTGCCAGCAGTTCCCTCGGACAGGGAGCCACCTACGAGCAGTACTTC. Translated: CASSSLGQGATYEQYF. J is TRBJ2-7 and V is TRBV27; TRBD1 matches 8 bases. Germline CDR1 reads MNHEY; CDR2 reads SMNVEV (reference sequence). This CDR3 has 16 residues. J was trimmed by 2 bases and V by 4 bases; bases with no gene match: 10.

V and J are TRBV2 and TRBJ2-4, with D perhaps TRBD2 (5 bases). V was clipped by 6 bases and J by 9 bases, with 15 bases between them. The CDR3 contains 13 residues. The germline V gene has CDR1 SNHLY and CDR2 FYNNEI. CDR3 in DNA: TGTGCCAGCAGCTTGGACTCGAATGGCATTCAGTACTTC. It encodes CASSLDSNGIQYF.

This clone was counted only a few times. The chain combines TRBV10-3 with TRBJ2-1; maybe TRBD1 (8 bases). CDR3 length equals 16 residues. Germline V gives CDR1 ENHRY, CDR2 SYGVKD. Trimming took 4 bases from V and 7 from J, leaving 20 bases between them. The chain's CDR3 is CAISGPTGAGDNEQFF. CDR3 bases: TGTGCCATCAGTGGGCCGACAGGGGCGGGGGATAATGAGCAGTTCTTC.

The V gene is TRBV6-5, the J gene TRBJ2-7; a weak D match, TRBD1 (6 bases). The CDR3 contains 15 residues. Germline values: CDR1 MNHEY, CDR2 SVGAGI. Trimming left V 0 bases short and J 2 bases short, with 11 bases between. The CDR3 is CASSYSGRGTYEQYF. The DNA for the CDR3 is TGTGCCAGCAGTTACTCAGGCAGGGGAACCTACGAGCAGTACTTC.

This chain connects TRBV5-1 to TRBJ2-5; weak D call: TRBD1 (5 bases). The CDR3 is 14 amino acids. The ends were cut back, 2 bases at V and 5 bases at J, with 13 bases in the middle. Germline CDR1 reads SGHRS; CDR2 reads YFSETQ. Here the CDR3 reads CASSLTGSGETQYF. The CDR3 DNA is TGCGCCAGCAGCTTAACAGGCTCTGGTGAGACCCAGTACTTC.

This clone was picked up one time. The V gene is TRBV6-5, the J gene TRBJ2-5; 10 positions match TRBD2. Germline values: CDR1 MNHEY, CDR2 SVGAGI. J was trimmed by 6 bases and V by 6 bases; bases with no gene match: 7. CDR3 length equals 14 residues. In DNA form, the CDR3 reads TGTGCCAGCAGAGCTAGCGGGAGTTGGAAGACCCAGTACTTC. Its translation: CASRASGSWKTQYF.

This chain joins TRBV7-9 and TRBJ1-4; D not certain. CDR1 is SEHNR, CDR2 FQNEAQ, per germline (reference sequence). The CDR3 covers 16 residues. Trimming cost V 4 bases and J 8 bases, with 20 bases left between them. The CDR3 DNA reads TGTGCCAGCAGCTATCGTTCGGAGGAAACTCGGGAAAAACTGTTTTTT. This gives the protein CASSYRSEETREKLFF. Looking up the rest from reference TRBV7-9 and TRBJ1-4 gives the full variable domain: DTGVSQNPRHKITKRGQNVTFRCDPISEHNRLYWYRQTLGQGPEFLTYFQNEAQLEKSRLLSDRFSAERPKGSFSTLEIQRTEQGDSAMYLCASSYRSEETREKLFFGSGTQLSVL.

The chain employs TRBV5-5 and TRBJ1-2; D remains ambiguous. Germline CDR1 and CDR2: SGHKS and YYEKEE (reference sequence). V lost 2 bases and J 4 bases, leaving 18 bases between the germline ends. The CDR3 spans 16 residues. The CDR3 DNA is TGTGCCAGCAGCTTAAATGGAGGGCCCTATGGCTATGGCTACACCTTC. Translated: CASSLNGGPYGYGYTF.

The sample holds a few counts of this clone. The chain combines TRBV12-3 or TRBV12-4 with TRBJ1-1, with 8 bases identical to TRBD1. The CDR3 is 13 residues long. V lost 8 bases to trimming and J lost 4 bases; unmatched junction nucleotides: 6. The CDR3: CASRGQGATEAFF. The CDR3 nucleotides read TGTGCCAGCCGTGGACAGGGTGCCACTGAAGCTTTCTTT.

This chain uses TRBV14 with TRBJ1-2; D is unresolved. The CDR3 spans 13 residues. V shed 1 base and J shed 3 bases, with 6 bases lying between them. Per the germline V gene, CDR1 is SGHDN and CDR2 is FVKESK. CDR3 region: CASSQVGYYGYTF. DNA for the CDR3: TGTGCCAGCAGCCAAGTGGGCTACTATGGCTACACCTTC.

This chain connects TRBV3-1 (or the pseudogene TRBV3-2) to TRBJ2-5; 8 nucleotides line up with TRBD2. V shed 5 bases, J shed 5 bases, and the junction held 7 bases outside the gene matches. This CDR3 spans 14 amino acids. The germline gives CDR1 LGHDT, CDR2 YNNKEL (reference sequence). The CDR3 nucleotides are TGTGCCAGCAGCACCCAACTAGCGGTGGAGACCCAGTACTTC. Protein product: CASSTQLAVETQYF.

The sample holds one count of this clone. V is TRBV7-7 and J is TRBJ2-3; tentative D call: TRBD2 (5 bases). The length of the CDR3 is 13 residues. V was clipped by 3 bases and J by 3 bases, with 7 bases between them. CDR1 SSHAT and CDR2 FNYEAQ come from the germline V gene (reference sequence). The DNA for the CDR3 is TGTGCCAGCAGCTTTACGGGGACAGATACGCAGTATTTT. Translation: CASSFTGTDTQYF.

J is TRBJ1-5 and V is TRBV28; TRBD1 is a possible D gene (6 bases). Trimming shortened V by 6 bases and J by 6 bases, and 15 bases separated the two germline ends. The CDR3 runs 14 residues. CDR1 is MDHEN, CDR2 SYDVKM, per germline. The CDR3 region is CASSGGGSAQPQHF. Written as DNA, the CDR3 is TGTGCCAGCAGCGGGGGCGGGAGCGCTCAGCCCCAGCATTTT.

CDR3: CASSQARQAHEQYF. CDR3 coding DNA: TGTGCCAGCAGCCAAGCCAGGCAGGCCCACGAGCAGTACTTC. This chain joins TRBV3-1 (or the pseudogene TRBV3-2) and TRBJ2-7; D gene ambiguous. The CDR3 runs to 14 residues. Per germline, CDR1 LGHDT and CDR2 YNNKEL (reference sequence). V shed 1 base and J shed 5 bases, with 12 bases lying between them.

This clone was detected a few times. This chain joins TRBV2 and TRBJ1-3, with D perhaps matching TRBD1 (6 bases). V was pared by 6 bases and J by 2 bases, with 17 bases between. The CDR3 has 16 residues. In germline, CDR1 is SNHLY, CDR2 FYNNEI. CDR3 coding DNA: TGTGCCAGCAGGGGGGGGGTACAGGGAGCTGGAAACACCATATATTTT. Its translation: CASRGGVQGAGNTIYF.

The chain recombines TRBV19 with TRBJ1-2; D is undetermined. CDR1 is LNHDA, CDR2 SQIVND, per germline (reference sequence). CDR3 length: 13 amino acids. The V gene lost 3 bases and the J gene lost 8 bases, with 13 bases spanning the gap. This CDR3 reads CASSIGPRRGYTF. CDR3 coding DNA: TGTGCCAGTAGTATCGGGCCCCGGAGGGGCTACACCTTC. Drawing the rest from reference TRBV19 and TRBJ1-2, the complete variable domain is DGGITQSPKYLFRKEGQNVTLSCEQNLNHDAMYWYRQDPGQGLRLIYYSQIVNDFQKGDIAEGYSVSREKKESFPLTVTSAQKNPTAFYLCASSIGPRRGYTFGSGTRLTVV.

The chain links TRBV27 to TRBJ2-1; TRBD2 matches 7 bases. CDR1 and CDR2 (germline): MNHEY, SMNVEV (reference sequence). J lost 5 bases, V lost 8 bases, and 6 bases had no gene match. This CDR3 comprises 13 residues. The CDR3 DNA reads TGTGCCAGCTGCAGGACTAGTAACAATGAGCAGTTCTTC. Protein: CASCRTSNNEQFF.